One and the same sample provided the 29 T cell receptor beta chains below, sequenced in a study of blood T cells in healthy people across ages. Together with a sample-barcoded 5' primer, a J-beta primer mix was included in a second PCR lasting about 6 to 11 cycles. From the 5' RACE reads, TCRdb called clonotypes with MiXCR, one entry per CDR3 protein. The sample lists roughly 680,000 distinct CDR3 sequences, 45% to 60% occurring once. The sample was blood. These receptor sequences come from a woman aged 80 or over in good health.

V and J are TRBV6-5 and TRBJ2-7, with TRBD1 as a possible D gene (6 bases). V dropped 0 bases and J dropped 1 base, with 10 bases sitting between them. The CDR3 consists of 15 residues. The germline gives CDR1 MNHEY, CDR2 SVGAGI. For the CDR3, the DNA is TGTGCCAGCAGTTACTCGGTGCAGGGGTCCTACGAGCAGTACTTC. This codes for CASSYSVQGSYEQYF.

This clonotype was detected only a few times. The rearrangement uses TRBV20-1 and TRBJ2-2; possibly TRBD1 for D (6 bases). Germline V gene data show CDR1 as DFQATT and CDR2 as SNEGSKA (reference sequence). Trimming took 0 bases from V and 11 from J, leaving 16 bases between them. The CDR3 sequence is 14 residues long. The CDR3 sequence is CSARDRTRGTELFF. The CDR3 DNA is TGCAGTGCTAGAGATAGAACCAGGGGTACTGAGCTGTTTTTT.

The chain is built from TRBV9 and TRBJ1-3, with D maybe TRBD1 (6 bases). Germline loops: CDR1 SGDLS, CDR2 YYNGEE. With 3 bases removed from V and 7 bases from J, the gap between germline ends came to 20 bases. This CDR3 is built from 16 residues. The CDR3 is CASSANQGSTYNTIYF. CDR3 sequence (DNA): TGTGCCAGCAGCGCTAACCAGGGGTCTACCTATAACACCATATATTTT.

V and J are TRBV10-3 and TRBJ2-2, with 11 nucleotides matching TRBD2. The V and J ends lost 7 bases and 5 bases, in that order; junction bases with no gene match: 3. The CDR3 contains 14 residues. Per germline, CDR1 ENHRY and CDR2 SYGVKD. The CDR3 spells CAITGTSGTGELFF. The CDR3 DNA sequence: TGTGCCATCACCGGGACTAGCGGAACCGGGGAGCTGTTTTTT.

This sequence joins TRBV20-1 and TRBJ2-5; tentatively, D is TRBD2 (6 bases). V dropped 2 bases and J dropped 4 bases, with 8 bases sitting between them. Looked up from germline, CDR1 is DFQATT and CDR2 is SNEGSKA (reference sequence). This CDR3 is 12 amino acids long. The CDR3 is CSARWRGETQYF. The DNA for the CDR3 is TGCAGTGCTAGATGGAGGGGAGAGACCCAGTACTTC.

The CDR3 loop is CASSLASQGAAGYTF. The CDR3 coding sequence is TGCGCCAGCAGCTTGGCCTCGCAGGGGGCGGCTGGCTACACCTTC. J is TRBJ1-2 and V is TRBV5-1; 8 bases are a match to TRBD1. V lost 0 bases and J lost 7; bases outside the gene matches: 8. This CDR3 contains 15 residues. The germline gives CDR1 SGHRS, CDR2 YFSETQ.

The V gene is TRBV6-5, the J gene TRBJ2-7, with 11 bases aligning to TRBD2. V was clipped by 3 bases and J by 6 bases; unmatched bases: 13. The V gene's germline CDR1 is MNHEY and CDR2 SVGAGI. The CDR3 has 17 residues. In DNA, the CDR3 is TGTGCCAGCAGTTATTCCGGGACTAGCGGAGTCCCTTCCGAGCAGTACTTC. Encoded protein: CASSYSGTSGVPSEQYF.

This chain connects TRBV20-1 to TRBJ2-3; D remains ambiguous. CDR1 and CDR2 from the germline V gene are DFQATT and SNEGSKA (reference sequence). The CDR3 sequence is 12 residues long. Trimming removed 4 bases at V and 5 bases at J, with 10 bases between. CDR3: CSANSRGDTQYF. As DNA, the CDR3 is TGCAGTGCTAACTCTCGCGGAGATACGCAGTATTTT.

This clonotype was seen once. This rearrangement joins TRBV10-3 to TRBJ2-1, with D uncertain. The CDR3 extends over 12 amino acids. Trimming removed 6 bases from V and 7 bases from J, with 10 bases in between. Germline CDR1 reads ENHRY; CDR2 reads SYGVKD. The CDR3 DNA follows: TGTGCCATCAGCACGACCTTTAATGAGCAGTTCTTC. Translation: CAISTTFNEQFF.

The chain couples TRBV7-3 to TRBJ2-1, with 9 bases that match TRBD1. This CDR3 is 14 amino acids long. Trimming took 3 bases from V and 9 from J; bases not matched to a gene: 6. The germline CDR1 and CDR2 sequences are SGHTA and FQGTGA. The CDR3 nucleotides read TGTGCCAGCAGCTTCGACAGGGGGGTCGGTGAGCAGTTCTTC. Protein product: CASSFDRGVGEQFF.

V usage is TRBV29-1 and J usage is TRBJ1-1; a weak D match, TRBD1 (6 bases). The germline V and J ends were trimmed by 4 bases and 8 bases, with 11 bases remaining between them. Germline lookup yields CDR1 SQVTM and CDR2 ANQGSEA. This CDR3 has 11 amino acids. The CDR3 region is CSVVSGGEAFF. CDR3 DNA: TGCAGCGTTGTTTCGGGGGGCGAAGCTTTCTTT.

This clonotype has a count of ten or more. This chain links TRBV11-1 with TRBJ2-7; 9 bases agree with TRBD2. This CDR3 has 14 residues. Germline-derived CDR1 and CDR2 are SGHAT and FQDESV (reference sequence). Losses at the gene ends were 3 bases for V and 6 bases for J; bases not matched to a gene: 6. This chain's CDR3 is CASSFETSGSEQYF. Here the CDR3 DNA reads TGTGCCAGCAGCTTTGAGACTAGCGGAAGCGAGCAGTACTTC. Variable domain in full (rest from reference TRBV11-1 and TRBJ2-7): EAEVAQSPRYKITEKSQAVAFWCDPISGHATLYWYRQILGQGPELLVQFQDESVVDDSQLPKDRFSAERLKGVDSTLKIQPAELGDSAMYLCASSFETSGSEQYFGPGTRLTVT.

The chain combines TRBV27 with TRBJ2-4; no clear D. The CDR3 has 15 residues. CDR1 is MNHEY and CDR2 is SMNVEV in the germline V gene (reference sequence). V lost 7 bases to trimming and J lost 7 bases, with 20 bases between them. The CDR3: CASTPGAPSMNIQYF. CDR3 nucleotide sequence: TGTGCCAGCACCCCTGGAGCTCCTTCTATGAACATTCAGTACTTC.

The J gene is TRBJ2-3, the V gene TRBV6-5; D ambiguous. The germline V gene encodes CDR1 MNHEY and CDR2 SVGAGI. This CDR3 contains 15 residues. The V end lost 0 bases, the J end lost 0 bases, and 7 bases lay between the germline ends. CDR3 sequence: CASSYSSTSTDTQYF. Here the CDR3 DNA reads TGTGCCAGCAGTTACTCAAGTACTAGCACAGATACGCAGTATTTT.

The sample holds many counts of this clonotype. The rearrangement joins TRBV11-1 to TRBJ2-3; D is unresolved. The germline CDR1 and CDR2 sequences are SGHAT and FQDESV (reference sequence). V dropped 1 base and J dropped 2 bases, with 7 bases sitting between them. The CDR3 has 14 residues. CDR3 coding DNA: TGTGCCAGCAGCTTAGGACACAACACAGATACGCAGTATTTT. Translated: CASSLGHNTDTQYF. Using reference TRBV11-1 and TRBJ2-3 for the parts outside the CDR3, the full variable domain is EAEVAQSPRYKITEKSQAVAFWCDPISGHATLYWYRQILGQGPELLVQFQDESVVDDSQLPKDRFSAERLKGVDSTLKIQPAELGDSAMYLCASSLGHNTDTQYFGPGTRLTVL.

In this sample, this clonotype turned up once. This rearrangement joins TRBV7-3 to TRBJ2-4; 7 nucleotides match TRBD1. The germline V gene encodes CDR1 SGHTA and CDR2 FQGTGA. V trimming: 5 bases; J trimming: 2 bases; junction bases outside the gene matches: 9. This CDR3 has 16 amino acids. The CDR3 region has the DNA TGTGCCAGCAGCCCTAAGACAGGGCGGACCAAAAACATTCAGTACTTC. It encodes CASSPKTGRTKNIQYF. Complete variable domain (other parts from reference TRBV7-3 and TRBJ2-4): GAGVSQTPSNKVTEKGKYVELRCDPISGHTALYWYRQSLGQGPEFLIYFQGTGAADDSGLPNDRFFAVRPEGSVSTLKIQRTERGDSAVYLCASSPKTGRTKNIQYFGAGTRLSVL.

The sample holds many counts of this clonotype. A read error is possible here, since a much larger clone lies one base away. The genes are TRBV27 and TRBJ1-6; D unresolved. V was trimmed by 6 bases and J by 9 bases, leaving 18 bases between them. The CDR3 is 15 residues long. Germline values: CDR1 MNHEY, CDR2 SMNVEV (reference sequence). CDR3: CASSPVDGGISPLHF. CDR3 sequence (DNA): TGTGCCAGCAGCCCCGTGGACGGCGGAATTTCACCCCTCCACTTT.

This clonotype occurred many times. J is TRBJ2-5 and V is TRBV12-3 or TRBV12-4, with TRBD2 matching 8 bases. Trimming at V came to 4 bases and at J to 0 bases, leaving 4 bases not matched to a gene. CDR3 length: 15 residues. The CDR3 here is CASSSWTSHQETQYF. CDR3 in DNA: TGTGCCAGCAGTTCCTGGACTAGCCACCAAGAGACCCAGTACTTC.

With regard to this clonotype: Just one base apart from a much larger clone, this may be a read error. The rearrangement joins TRBV2 to TRBJ1-2; D perhaps matches TRBD1 (5 bases). V gave up 6 bases and J gave up 8 bases, with 10 bases separating them. Looked up from germline, CDR1 is SNHLY and CDR2 is FYNNEI. CDR3 length: 11 residues. CDR3 protein: CASRGLNGYTF. The CDR3 DNA is TGTGCCAGCAGGGGACTGAACGGCTACACCTTC.

V and J are TRBV10-3 and TRBJ1-1; TRBD1 matches 8 bases. CDR1 ENHRY and CDR2 SYGVKD come from the germline V gene. J lost 1 base, V lost 8 bases, and 9 bases had no gene match. The length of the CDR3 is 15 residues. The chain's CDR3 is CAISPGTGTNTEAFF. The CDR3 nucleotides are TGTGCCATCTCTCCCGGGACAGGAACGAACACTGAAGCTTTCTTT.

In this sample, this clonotype turned up many times. The genes are TRBV20-1 and TRBJ2-1, with 11 bases fitting TRBD2. In germline, CDR1 is DFQATT, CDR2 SNEGSKA (reference sequence). The trim removed 1 base at V and 2 bases at J, leaving 16 bases unmatched. The CDR3 has 20 residues. CDR3 loop: CSARVHGTSGPGGAYNEQFF. The CDR3 coding sequence is TGCAGTGCTAGAGTTCATGGGACTAGCGGACCCGGAGGGGCCTACAATGAGCAGTTCTTC.

At least ten counts were recorded for this clonotype. The V and J genes are TRBV6-6 and TRBJ1-2; D ambiguous. The CDR3 spans 11 residues. V lost 2 bases, J lost 7 bases, and 5 bases lay in between. CDR1 is MNHNY, CDR2 SVGAGI, per germline (reference sequence). This chain's CDR3 is CASSYAGGYTF. DNA for the CDR3: TGTGCCAGCAGTTACGCGGGTGGCTACACCTTC.

The rearrangement joins TRBV9 to TRBJ1-2; no definite D call. This CDR3 has 13 amino acids. V gave up 3 bases and J gave up 5 bases, with 11 bases separating them. CDR1 is SGDLS, CDR2 YYNGEE, per germline. CDR3 sequence reads: CASSAAGVYGYTF. DNA for the CDR3: TGTGCCAGCAGCGCCGCCGGAGTATATGGCTACACCTTC.

In this sample, this clonotype turned up many times. This chain connects TRBV7-2 to TRBJ2-1; TRBD2 agrees at 11 bases. This CDR3 spans 14 amino acids. Trimming took 2 bases from V and 10 from J; bases not matched to a gene: 4. In germline, CDR1 is SGHTA, CDR2 FQGNSA. CDR3 residues: CASSLTSGRHEQFF. CDR3 DNA: TGTGCCAGCAGCTTAACTAGCGGGAGACACGAGCAGTTCTTC.

This clonotype has at least ten counts. The chain combines TRBV6-5 with TRBJ2-7; D may be TRBD1 (6 bases). The CDR3 loop spans 14 amino acids. Trimming left V 0 bases short and J 3 bases short, with 9 bases between. CDR1 is MNHEY and CDR2 is SVGAGI in the germline V gene. In nucleotides, the CDR3 is TGTGCCAGCAGTTACTCGGGGGCAGGCTACGAGCAGTACTTC. Residues: CASSYSGAGYEQYF.

The V gene is TRBV5-1, the J gene TRBJ2-1, with 11 bases fitting TRBD2. Trimming removed 2 bases from V and 10 bases from J; junction bases left unmatched: 14. Germline V gene lookup returns CDR1 SGHRS and CDR2 YFSETQ. CDR3 length: 17 residues. The CDR3, as DNA: TGCGCCAGCAGCTTAGGGGGAACTAGCGGGAGACGAGGCGAGCAGTTCTTC. Its translation is CASSLGGTSGRRGEQFF.

As DNA, the CDR3 is TGTGCCACCAGTGATGGGGCGGCAGGGGCGAACTATGGCTACACCTTC. It yields the protein CATSDGAAGANYGYTF. The V and J genes are TRBV24-1 and TRBJ1-2; TRBD1 might be the D (6 bases). The germline V and J ends were trimmed by 3 bases and 2 bases, with 15 bases remaining between them. The CDR3 totals 16 residues. In germline, CDR1 is KGHDR, CDR2 SFDVKD.

The CDR3 region is CASSDVGYNEQFF. The CDR3 nucleotides read TGTGCCAGCAGTGACGTCGGCTACAATGAGCAGTTCTTC. The chain links TRBV6-4 to TRBJ2-1; D gene uncertain. The V gene's germline CDR1 is MRHNA and CDR2 SNTAGT. The CDR3 spans 13 residues. Trimming took 2 bases from V and 3 from J, leaving 5 bases between them.

This chain uses TRBV6-1 with TRBJ1-1; D possibly corresponds to TRBD1 (5 bases). The CDR3 contains 15 residues. The germline gives CDR1 MNHNS, CDR2 SASEGT. Trimming removed 4 bases from V and 10 bases from J, with 22 bases in between. The CDR3 DNA reads TGTGCCAGCAGTGGGGTCGGGGGGGGGAGCTTCTCAGCTTTCTTT. It translates to CASSGVGGGSFSAFF.